The rows below give T cell receptor beta chains drawn from one sample of a study of prognosis after radiotherapy for stage I lung cancer. TCRdb re-called the multiplex PCR reads with MiXCR, one entry per CDR3 protein. The sample records around 51,000 distinct CDR3 sequences, under 45% being singletons. This specimen was PBMCs, taken before or after stereotactic body radiation therapy (not recorded which). The receptors derive from a donor aged 50 or older with non-small cell lung cancer. CDR3s include the opening cysteine and the closing phenylalanine or tryptophan. The D gene is left open where the match is weak. The size entry is marked missing in some rows and otherwise reads once, few, many or a size class.

length | J | size | V | D | DNA | CDR3
15 | TRBJ2-3 | many | TRBV27 | NA | TGTGCCAGCACTACTGAGTTGGCCAGCACAGATACGCAGTATTTT | CASTTELASTDTQYF
14 | TRBJ1-1 | many | TRBV28 | NA | TGTGCCAGCGGAGTGGGGGGAGGGAACACTGAAGCTTTCTTT | CASGVGGGNTEAFF
18 | TRBJ1-1 | many | TRBV18 | NA | TGTGCCAGCTCTACTATCGGTCTTGGGGCGTCCACGAACACTGAAGCTTTCTTT | CASSTIGLGASTNTEAFF
11 | TRBJ1-2 | many | TRBV2 | NA | TGTGCCAGCAGTGGACTAGGAGGCTACACCTTC | CASSGLGGYTF
14 | TRBJ1-1 | many | TRBV15 | NA | TGTGCCACCAGCAGGGACCTAGGGGGAACTGAAGCTTTCTTT | CATSRDLGGTEAFF
17 | TRBJ2-1 | NA | TRBV7-2 | NA | TGTGCCAGCAGCTTAGCCGCGGGATACAAAAGGCTGGGAGAGCAGTTCTTC | CASSLAAGYKRLGEQFF
16 | TRBJ1-4 | many | TRBV11-2 | NA | TGTGCCAGCAGCCCTGGTTTTTTCGAAGGGAATGAAAAACTGTTTTTT | CASSPGFFEGNEKLFF
14 | TRBJ2-3 | many | TRBV7-9 | NA | TGTGCCAGCAGCCCGGTGGCTCCCGCAGATACGCAGTATTTT | CASSPVAPADTQYF
13 | TRBJ2-7 | many | TRBV2 | NA | TGTGCCAGCAAAGGCAGACTGGGTTTCGAGCAGTACTTC | CASKGRLGFEQYF
13 | TRBJ2-2 | many | TRBV7-2 | NA | TGTGCCAGCAGCTTAGCTGGCACCGGGGAGCTGTTTTTT | CASSLAGTGELFF
13 | TRBJ2-2 | NA | TRBV5-1 | NA | TGCGCCAGCAGCTTCCGGGACAACGTTGAGCTGTTTTTT | CASSFRDNVELFF
14 | TRBJ1-1 | NA | TRBV15 | NA | TGTGTCACCAGCAGAGATTTAGGGGCCCTTGAAGCTTTCTTT | CVTSRDLGALEAFF
12 | TRBJ2-3 | many | TRBV29-1 | NA | TGCAGCGTTATAGATTTCACAGATACGCAGTATTTT | CSVIDFTDTQYF
14 | TRBJ2-7 | NA | TRBV24-1 | NA | TGTGCCACCAGTGACTCGCAGGGGGGCTACGAGCAGTACTTC | CATSDSQGGYEQYF
18 | TRBJ2-3 | once | TRBV5-6 | NA | TGTGCCAGCAGTATACCCGGCGGGCTATCGGGAGTCACAGATACGCAGTATTTT | CASSIPGGLSGVTDTQYF
14 | TRBJ2-5 | many | TRBV6-2/TRBV6-3 | TRBD1 | TGTGCCAGCAGTTCCGACAGGGGGCAAGAGACCCAGTACTTC | CASSSDRGQETQYF
15 | TRBJ2-3 | many | TRBV2 | NA | TGTGCCAGCAGTGAAAGCGGGTCTAGCACAGATACGCAGTATTTT | CASSESGSSTDTQYF
15 | TRBJ2-5 | many | TRBV7-2 | NA | TGTGCCAGCAGCTGGGGGGGGACAGGTCAAGAGACCCAGTACTTC | CASSWGGTGQETQYF
15 | TRBJ1-1 | many | TRBV11-1 | TRBD1 | TGTGCCAGCAGCCCCGGACAGGGAGGATGGACTGAAGCTTTCTTT | CASSPGQGGWTEAFF
15 | TRBJ2-5 | many | TRBV5-1 | TRBD1 | TGCGCCAGCAGCCTAGGGACAGGGAGCCAAGAGACCCAGTACTTC | CASSLGTGSQETQYF
14 | TRBJ2-7 | NA | TRBV12-3/TRBV12-4 | TRBD2 | TGTGCCAGCAGTTTGAGGTGGGACTACCACGAGCAGTACTTC | CASSLRWDYHEQYF
14 | TRBJ1-3 | NA | TRBV7-8 | NA | TGTGCCAGCAGCTTAGCCAGGGGAGGGGACGTCATATATTTT | CASSLARGGDVIYF
15 | TRBJ2-3 | many | TRBV20-1 | TRBD2 | TGCAGTGCTACCCGCACAGCGGGACCCACAGATACGCAGTATTTT | CSATRTAGPTDTQYF
14 | TRBJ2-4 | many | TRBV24-1 | NA | TGTGCCACCAGTGGACCTGGGGCCAAAAACATTCAGTACTTC | CATSGPGAKNIQYF
17 | TRBJ2-5 | many | TRBV5-6 | NA | TGTGCCAGCAGCTTCACCCCTTCGACAGGTTGGAAAGAGACCCAGTACTTC | CASSFTPSTGWKETQYF
16 | TRBJ2-3 | many | TRBV3-1 | NA | TGTGCCAGCAGCCGCCGACGGGACACCCCCACAGATACGCAGTATTTT | CASSRRRDTPTDTQYF
17 | TRBJ1-6 | NA | TRBV4-3 | NA | TGCGCCAGCAGCCAAGATCAGCATGTAGCCCCTAATTCACCCCTCCACTTT | CASSQDQHVAPNSPLHF
14 | TRBJ1-1 | many | TRBV6-1 | TRBD1 | TGTGCCAGCAGAACGGCCGGGACAGGCCTCAGTGCTTTCTTT | CASRTAGTGLSAFF